One sample yielded the 4 T cell receptor beta chains listed below, sequenced in a study of molecular identifiers for immune sequencing clone quantification. TCRdb ran MiXCR on the PCR reads and lists one entry per CDR3 protein. Of tens of thousands of distinct CDR3 sequences detected, more than 20% appear once; the ten largest clones hold approximately 0.8%. Material: naive CD8+ T cells from blood, with Jurkat cell RNA spiked in. Subset specified: FACS-sorted CD8+CD4-CCR7+CD45RA+ naive T cells. The receptor set was obtained from a human donor in good health. Some libraries in this study had Jurkat cell RNA spiked in.

This clonotype was counted many times. The J gene is TRBJ2-7, the V gene TRBV27; TRBD1 agrees at 7 bases. Germline-derived CDR1 and CDR2 are MNHEY and SMNVEV (reference sequence). The CDR3 totals 12 residues. V was pared by 8 bases and J by 3 bases, with 4 bases of the junction left unmatched. CDR3 amino acids: CASADRNYEQYF. CDR3 nucleotides: TGTGCCAGCGCGGACAGGAACTACGAGCAGTACTTC.

The J gene is TRBJ2-1, the V gene TRBV3-2; the table's TRBD1 call for D was not verified on the DNA. TRBV3-2 represents a pseudogene. This CDR3 region has 16 residues. This CDR3 is CASSPSGLGIQDEQFF. The CDR3 DNA is TGTGCCAGCAGCCCCTCCGGGTTAGGGATCCAGGATGAGCAGTTCTTC.

This rearrangement joins TRBV6-5 to TRBJ1-5; no definite D call. This CDR3 is 13 amino acids long. Germline V gene sequence: CDR1 MNHEY, CDR2 SVGAGI. The V end was cut by 0 bases, the J end by 4 bases, with 4 bases between. CDR3 region: CASSYSWNQPQHF. The CDR3 DNA follows: TGTGCCAGCAGTTACTCGTGGAATCAGCCCCAGCATTTT.

This chain links TRBV6-2 or TRBV6-3 with TRBJ2-5; D possibly corresponds to TRBD1 (6 bases). With 6 bases removed from V and 4 bases from J, the gap between germline ends came to 18 bases. The CDR3 has 15 residues. The germline CDR1 and CDR2 sequences are MNHEY and SVGEGT. This CDR3 reads CASSATGHHPETQYF. The CDR3 nucleotides read TGTGCCAGCAGCGCCACGGGACACCACCCAGAGACCCAGTACTTC.